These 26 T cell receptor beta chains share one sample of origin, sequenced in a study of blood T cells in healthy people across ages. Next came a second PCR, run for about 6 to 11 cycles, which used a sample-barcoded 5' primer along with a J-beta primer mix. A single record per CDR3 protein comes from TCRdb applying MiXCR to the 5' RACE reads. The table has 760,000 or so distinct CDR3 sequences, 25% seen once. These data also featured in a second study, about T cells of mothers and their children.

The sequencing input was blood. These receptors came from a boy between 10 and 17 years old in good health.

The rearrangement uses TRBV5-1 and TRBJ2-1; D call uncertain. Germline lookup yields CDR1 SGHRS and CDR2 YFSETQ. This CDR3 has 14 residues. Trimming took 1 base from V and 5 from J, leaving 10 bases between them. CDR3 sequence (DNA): TGCGCCAGCAGCTTGTGGACCGAGAACAATGAGCAGTTCTTC. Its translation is CASSLWTENNEQFF. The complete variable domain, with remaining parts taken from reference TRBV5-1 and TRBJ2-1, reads KAGVTQTPRYLIKTRGQQVTLSCSPISGHRSVSWYQQTPGQGLQFLFEYFSETQRNKGNFPGRFSGRQFSNSRSEMNVSTLELGDSALYLCASSLWTENNEQFFGPGTRLTVL.

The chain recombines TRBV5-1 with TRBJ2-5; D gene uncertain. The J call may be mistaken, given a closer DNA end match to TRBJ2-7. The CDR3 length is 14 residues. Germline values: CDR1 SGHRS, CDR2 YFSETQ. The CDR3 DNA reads TGCGCCAGCAGGTCCTCAGCCAAACCCCTCGAGCAGTACTTC. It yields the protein CASRSSAKPLEQYF.

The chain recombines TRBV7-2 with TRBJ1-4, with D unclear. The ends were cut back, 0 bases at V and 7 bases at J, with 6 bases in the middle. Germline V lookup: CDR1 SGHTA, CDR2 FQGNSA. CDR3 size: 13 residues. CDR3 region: CASSLAVTEKLFF. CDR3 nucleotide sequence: TGTGCCAGCAGCTTAGCGGTTACTGAAAAACTGTTTTTT.

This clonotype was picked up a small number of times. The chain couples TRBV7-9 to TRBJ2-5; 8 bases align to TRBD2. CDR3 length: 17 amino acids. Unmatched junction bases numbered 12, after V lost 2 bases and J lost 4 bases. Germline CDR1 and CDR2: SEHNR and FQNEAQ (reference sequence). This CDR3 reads CASSLFPPPGLGETQYF. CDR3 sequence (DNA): TGTGCCAGCAGCTTATTCCCCCCGCCGGGACTAGGAGAGACCCAGTACTTC.

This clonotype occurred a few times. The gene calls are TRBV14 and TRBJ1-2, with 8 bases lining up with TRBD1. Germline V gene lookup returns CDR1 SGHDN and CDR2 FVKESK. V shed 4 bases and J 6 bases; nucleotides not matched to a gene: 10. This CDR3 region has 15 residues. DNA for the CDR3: TGTGCCAGCAGCCCTCCGCCGACAGGGGACCATGGCTACACCTTC. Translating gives CASSPPPTGDHGYTF.

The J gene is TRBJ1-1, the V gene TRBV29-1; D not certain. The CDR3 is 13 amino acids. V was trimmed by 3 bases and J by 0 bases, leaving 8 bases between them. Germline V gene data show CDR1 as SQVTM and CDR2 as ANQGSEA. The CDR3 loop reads CSVDAALNTEAFF. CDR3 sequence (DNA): TGCAGCGTTGACGCAGCGCTGAACACTGAAGCTTTCTTT.

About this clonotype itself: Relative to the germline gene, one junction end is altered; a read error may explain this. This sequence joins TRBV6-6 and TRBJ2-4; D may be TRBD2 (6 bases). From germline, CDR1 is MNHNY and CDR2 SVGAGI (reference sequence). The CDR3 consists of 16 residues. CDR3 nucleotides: TGTGCCAGCGGTTACGGCGGGGATTTAGGCAAAAACATTCAGTACTTC. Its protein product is CASGYGGDLGKNIQYF.

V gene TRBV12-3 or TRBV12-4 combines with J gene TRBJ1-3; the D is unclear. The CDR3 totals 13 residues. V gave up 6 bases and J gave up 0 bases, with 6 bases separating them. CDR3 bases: TGTGCCAGCAGCCTAATCTCTGGAAACACCATATATTTT. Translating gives CASSLISGNTIYF.

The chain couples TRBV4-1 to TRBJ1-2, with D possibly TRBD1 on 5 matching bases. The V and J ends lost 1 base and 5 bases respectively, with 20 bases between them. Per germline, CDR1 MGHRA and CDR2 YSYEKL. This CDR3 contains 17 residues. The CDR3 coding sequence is TGCGCCAGCAGCCAAGCTTCGGGACCAATCGCTGGGTATGGCTACACCTTC. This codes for CASSQASGPIAGYGYTF.

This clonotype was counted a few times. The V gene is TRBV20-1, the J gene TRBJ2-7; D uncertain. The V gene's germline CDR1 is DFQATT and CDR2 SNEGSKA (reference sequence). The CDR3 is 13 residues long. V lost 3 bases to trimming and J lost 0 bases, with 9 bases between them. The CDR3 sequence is CSASRSNSYEQYF. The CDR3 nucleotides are TGCAGTGCTAGTCGAAGTAACTCCTACGAGCAGTACTTC.

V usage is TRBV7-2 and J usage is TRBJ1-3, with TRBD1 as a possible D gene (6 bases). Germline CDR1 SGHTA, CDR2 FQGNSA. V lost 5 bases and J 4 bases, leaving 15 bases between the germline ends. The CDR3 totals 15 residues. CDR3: CASSPGADLGNTIYF. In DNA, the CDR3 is TGTGCCAGCAGCCCAGGGGCAGACTTAGGAAACACCATATATTTT.

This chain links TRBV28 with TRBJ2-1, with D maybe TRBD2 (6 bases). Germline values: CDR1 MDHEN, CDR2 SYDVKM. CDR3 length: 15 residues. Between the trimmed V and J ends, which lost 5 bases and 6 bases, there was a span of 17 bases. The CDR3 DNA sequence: TGTGCCAGCAGTCCCCGCTCGGGGGTCTCCAATGAGCAGTTCTTC. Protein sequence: CASSPRSGVSNEQFF.

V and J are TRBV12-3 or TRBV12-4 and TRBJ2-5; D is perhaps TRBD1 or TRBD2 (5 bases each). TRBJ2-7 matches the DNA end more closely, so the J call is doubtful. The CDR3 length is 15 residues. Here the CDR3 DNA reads TGTGCCAGCAGTCCTTCACCCCGGGGCATCAACGAGCAGTACTTC. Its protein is CASSPSPRGINEQYF.

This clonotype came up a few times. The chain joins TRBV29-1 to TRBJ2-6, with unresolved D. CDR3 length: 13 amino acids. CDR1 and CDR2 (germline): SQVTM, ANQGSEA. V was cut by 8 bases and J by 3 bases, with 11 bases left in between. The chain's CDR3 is CSITVGGANVLTF. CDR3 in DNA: TGCAGCATTACAGTGGGTGGGGCCAACGTCCTGACTTTC.

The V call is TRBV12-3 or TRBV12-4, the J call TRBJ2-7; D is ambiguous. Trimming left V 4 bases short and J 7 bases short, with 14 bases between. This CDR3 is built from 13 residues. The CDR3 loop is CASSSTLLGEQYF. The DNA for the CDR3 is TGTGCCAGCAGTTCCACACTACTGGGGGAGCAGTACTTC.

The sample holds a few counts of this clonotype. CDR3 in amino acids: CAISERQGGWETQYF. DNA for the CDR3: TGTGCCATCAGTGAGCGGCAGGGGGGGTGGGAGACCCAGTACTTC. The chain couples TRBV10-3 to TRBJ2-5, with D tentatively TRBD1 or TRBD2 (7 bases each). The CDR3 sequence is 15 residues long. The V end lost 2 bases, the J end lost 5 bases, and 15 bases lay between the germline ends. The germline V gene has CDR1 ENHRY and CDR2 SYGVKD.

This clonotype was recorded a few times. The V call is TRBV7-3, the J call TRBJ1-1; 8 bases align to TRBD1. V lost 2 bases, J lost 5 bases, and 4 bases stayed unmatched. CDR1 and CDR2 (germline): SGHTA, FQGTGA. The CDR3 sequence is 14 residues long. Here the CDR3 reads CASSLSGGSTEAFF. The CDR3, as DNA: TGTGCCAGCAGCTTATCAGGGGGCAGTACTGAAGCTTTCTTT.

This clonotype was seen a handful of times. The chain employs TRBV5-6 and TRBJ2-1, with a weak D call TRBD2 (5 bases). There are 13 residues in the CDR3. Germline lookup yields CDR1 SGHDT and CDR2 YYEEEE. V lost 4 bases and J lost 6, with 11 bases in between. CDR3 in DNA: TGTGCCAGCAGCACCGGGATCCTCAATGAGCAGTTCTTC. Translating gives CASSTGILNEQFF.

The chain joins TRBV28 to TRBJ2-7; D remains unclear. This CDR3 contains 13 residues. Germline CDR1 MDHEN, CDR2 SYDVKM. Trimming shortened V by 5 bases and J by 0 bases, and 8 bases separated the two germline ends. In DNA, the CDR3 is TGTGCCAGCAGTGGCTTCAGCTCCTACGAGCAGTACTTC. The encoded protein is CASSGFSSYEQYF.

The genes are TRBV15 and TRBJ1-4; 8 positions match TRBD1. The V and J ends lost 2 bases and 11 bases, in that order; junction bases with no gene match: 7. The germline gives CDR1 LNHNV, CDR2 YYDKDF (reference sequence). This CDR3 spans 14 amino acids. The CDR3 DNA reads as TGTGCCACCAGCAGAAAGGACAGGGAGGGGAAACTGTTTTTT. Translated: CATSRKDREGKLFF.

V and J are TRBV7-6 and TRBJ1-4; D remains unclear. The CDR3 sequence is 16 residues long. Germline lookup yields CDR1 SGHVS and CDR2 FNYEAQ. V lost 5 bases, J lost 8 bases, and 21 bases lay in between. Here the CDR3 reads CASSPLVSGFEEKLFF. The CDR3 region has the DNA TGTGCCAGCAGCCCCCTGGTGTCGGGGTTCGAAGAAAAACTGTTTTTT.

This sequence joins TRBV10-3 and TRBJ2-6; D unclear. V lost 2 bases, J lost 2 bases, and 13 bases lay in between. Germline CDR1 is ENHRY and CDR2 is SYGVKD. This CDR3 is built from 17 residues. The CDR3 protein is CAISEGNGYTGANVLTF. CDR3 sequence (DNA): TGTGCCATCAGTGAGGGGAATGGATATACTGGGGCCAACGTCCTGACTTTC.

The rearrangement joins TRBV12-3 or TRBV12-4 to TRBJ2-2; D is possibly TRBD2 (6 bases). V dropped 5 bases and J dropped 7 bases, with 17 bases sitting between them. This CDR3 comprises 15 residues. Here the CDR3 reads CASSPPGGSHGELFF. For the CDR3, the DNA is TGTGCCAGCAGTCCGCCTGGGGGGTCCCACGGGGAGCTGTTTTTT.

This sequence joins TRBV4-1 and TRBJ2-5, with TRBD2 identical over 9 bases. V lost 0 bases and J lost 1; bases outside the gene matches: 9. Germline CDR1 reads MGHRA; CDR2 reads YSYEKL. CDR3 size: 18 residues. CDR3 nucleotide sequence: TGCGCCAGCAGCCAAGAAGGGGTAGCGGGGGTGTTCCAAGAGACCCAGTACTTC. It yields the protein CASSQEGVAGVFQETQYF.

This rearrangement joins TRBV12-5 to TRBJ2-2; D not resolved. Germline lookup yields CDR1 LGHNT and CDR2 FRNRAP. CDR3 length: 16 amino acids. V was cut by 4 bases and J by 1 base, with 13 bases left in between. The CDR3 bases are TGTGCTAGTGGTTGGTCGAGCAGAGAGAACACCGGGGAGCTGTTTTTT. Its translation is CASGWSSRENTGELFF.

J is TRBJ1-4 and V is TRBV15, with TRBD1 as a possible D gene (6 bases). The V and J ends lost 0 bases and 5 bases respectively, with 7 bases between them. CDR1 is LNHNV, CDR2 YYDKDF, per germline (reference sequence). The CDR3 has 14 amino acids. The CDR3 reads CATSRDQGNEKLFF. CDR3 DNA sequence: TGTGCCACCAGCAGAGACCAGGGGAATGAAAAACTGTTTTTT.